This TCR beta chain was captured in a study of T cell responses to AZD1222 COVID-19 vaccine. This clone was recorded only once. Its antigen is not identified. Study-wide results and limits: White British ancestry dominated among donors, who included more females, and clonal diversity was possibly underestimated.

CDR1 is SGHTA, CDR2 FQGNSA, per germline. The length of the CDR3 is 17 residues. Trimming removed 2 bases at V and 1 base at J, with 16 bases between. Assay used: immunoSEQ multiplex PCR; TCRdb lists only in-frame clones, some missing. The table shows about 150,000 clones, with roughly 92% occurring only once. The source is an adult who received the AZD1222 COVID-19 vaccine. The sample was peripheral blood, taken 28 days after the second AZD1222 dose. This chain links TRBV7-2 with TRBJ2-3; D remains ambiguous. In DNA, the CDR3 is TGTGCCAGCAGCTTAAATCCCAGGTTTTATGGCACAGATACGCAGTATTTT. This encodes CASSLNPRFYGTDTQYF.